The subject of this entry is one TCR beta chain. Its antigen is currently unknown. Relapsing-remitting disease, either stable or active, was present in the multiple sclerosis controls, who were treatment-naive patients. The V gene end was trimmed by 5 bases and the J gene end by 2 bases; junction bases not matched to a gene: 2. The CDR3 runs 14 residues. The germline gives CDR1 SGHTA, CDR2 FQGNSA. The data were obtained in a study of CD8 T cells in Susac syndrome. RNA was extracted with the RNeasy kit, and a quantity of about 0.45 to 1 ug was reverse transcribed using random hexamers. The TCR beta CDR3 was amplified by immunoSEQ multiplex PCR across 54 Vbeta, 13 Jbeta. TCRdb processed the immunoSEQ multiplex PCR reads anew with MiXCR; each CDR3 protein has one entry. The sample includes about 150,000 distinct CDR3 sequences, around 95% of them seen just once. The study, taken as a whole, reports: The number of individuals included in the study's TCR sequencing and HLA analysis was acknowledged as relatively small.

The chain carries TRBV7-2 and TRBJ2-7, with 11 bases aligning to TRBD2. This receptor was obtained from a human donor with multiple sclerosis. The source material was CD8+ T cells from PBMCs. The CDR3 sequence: CASSGTSGTYEQYF. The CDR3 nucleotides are TGTGCCAGCAGCGGGACTAGCGGAACCTACGAGCAGTACTTC.